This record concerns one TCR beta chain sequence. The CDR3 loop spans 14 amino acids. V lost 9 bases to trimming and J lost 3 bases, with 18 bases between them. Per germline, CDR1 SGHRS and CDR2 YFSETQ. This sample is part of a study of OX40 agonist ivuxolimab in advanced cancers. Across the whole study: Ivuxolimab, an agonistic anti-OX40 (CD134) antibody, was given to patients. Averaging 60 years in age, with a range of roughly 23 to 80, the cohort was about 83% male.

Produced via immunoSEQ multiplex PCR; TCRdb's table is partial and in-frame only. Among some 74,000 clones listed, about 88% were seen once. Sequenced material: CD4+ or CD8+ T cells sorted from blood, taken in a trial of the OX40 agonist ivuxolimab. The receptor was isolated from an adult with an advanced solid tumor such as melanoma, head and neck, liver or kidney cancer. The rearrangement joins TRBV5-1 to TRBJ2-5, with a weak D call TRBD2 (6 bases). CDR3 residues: CATTTGRGEETQYF. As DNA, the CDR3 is TGCGCCACCACCACCGGGCGGGGCGAAGAGACCCAGTACTTC.